The rows below give T cell receptor beta chains drawn from one sample of a study of Graves' ophthalmopathy and Graves' hyperthyroidism. MiXCR, run by TCRdb on the multiplex PCR reads, gives a single entry per CDR3 protein. The data hold 150,000 or so distinct CDR3 sequences, with less than 45% observed a single time. Material: peripheral blood. The receptors come from a woman in her 40s with Graves' ophthalmopathy. Each CDR3 is given with its conserved first and last residue. Fields, in order: CDR3 protein, CDR3 DNA, D gene, J gene, clone size, V gene. D genes are given only for firm matches. Clone size is given for some rows only: seen once, a few or many times, or a class if the clone is expanded.

cdr3_aa: CASSRREAGEQYF
cdr3_nt: TGTGCCAGCAGTCGGCGGGAGGCCGGCGAGCAGTACTTC
d_call: TRBD2
j_call: TRBJ2-7
clone_size: -
v_call: TRBV12-3/TRBV12-4

cdr3_aa: CASSPDRAGNQPQHF
cdr3_nt: TGTGCCAGCAGCCCGGACAGGGCTGGCAATCAGCCCCAGCATTTT
d_call: TRBD1
j_call: TRBJ1-5
clone_size: many
v_call: TRBV12-3/TRBV12-4

cdr3_aa: CASSLGPSGVQETQYF
cdr3_nt: TGTGCCAGCAGCTTAGGCCCTAGCGGAGTACAAGAGACCCAGTACTTC
d_call: TRBD2
j_call: TRBJ2-5
clone_size: -
v_call: TRBV7-9

cdr3_aa: CASSSATGVKNIQYF
cdr3_nt: TGTGCCAGCAGCTCGGCGACAGGGGTGAAAAACATTCAGTACTTC
d_call: TRBD1
j_call: TRBJ2-4
clone_size: many
v_call: TRBV7-9

cdr3_aa: CASSPGTGEYSPLHF
cdr3_nt: TGTGCCAGCAGCCCCGGGACAGGGGAATATTCACCCCTCCACTTT
d_call: TRBD1
j_call: TRBJ1-6
clone_size: -
v_call: TRBV6-2/TRBV6-3

cdr3_aa: CAISEAGARGEQYF
cdr3_nt: TGTGCCATCAGTGAAGCGGGGGCAAGGGGCGAGCAGTACTTC
d_call: TRBD2
j_call: TRBJ2-7
clone_size: many
v_call: TRBV10-3

cdr3_aa: CASSPQGLAGETQYF
cdr3_nt: TGTGCCAGCAGCCCTCAAGGACTAGCAGGCGAGACCCAGTACTTC
d_call: TRBD2
j_call: TRBJ2-5
clone_size: -
v_call: TRBV7-3

cdr3_aa: CAWRHSSNQPQHF
cdr3_nt: TGTGCCTGGAGACACAGTAGCAATCAGCCCCAGCATTTT
d_call: -
j_call: TRBJ1-5
clone_size: -
v_call: TRBV30

cdr3_aa: CASSLQANTEAFF
cdr3_nt: TGTGCCAGCAGCTTACAAGCCAACACTGAAGCTTTCTTT
d_call: -
j_call: TRBJ1-1
clone_size: many
v_call: TRBV7-2

cdr3_aa: CASSQDSYTEAFF
cdr3_nt: TGTGCCAGCAGCCAAGACAGTTACACTGAAGCTTTCTTT
d_call: -
j_call: TRBJ1-1
clone_size: many
v_call: TRBV11-2

cdr3_aa: CASIRGNTGELFF
cdr3_nt: TGTGCCAGCATTAGGGGGAACACCGGGGAGCTGTTTTTT
d_call: -
j_call: TRBJ2-2
clone_size: few
v_call: TRBV12-3/TRBV12-4

cdr3_aa: CASTFGGTEAFF
cdr3_nt: TGTGCCAGCACATTTGGGGGGACTGAAGCTTTCTTT
d_call: -
j_call: TRBJ1-1
clone_size: -
v_call: TRBV12-3/TRBV12-4

cdr3_aa: CASSTTSGRTNEQYF
cdr3_nt: TGTGCCAGCAGTACGACTAGCGGGAGGACCAACGAGCAGTACTTC
d_call: TRBD2
j_call: TRBJ2-7
clone_size: -
v_call: TRBV7-2

cdr3_aa: CASSPRTGMDHEQYF
cdr3_nt: TGCGCCAGCAGCCCACGGACAGGGATGGACCACGAGCAGTACTTC
d_call: TRBD1
j_call: TRBJ2-7
clone_size: many
v_call: TRBV4-1

cdr3_aa: CASSYASGRAETQYF
cdr3_nt: TGTGCCAGCAGTTACGCCTCAGGGAGGGCAGAGACCCAGTACTTC
d_call: TRBD2
j_call: TRBJ2-5
clone_size: many
v_call: TRBV14

cdr3_aa: CASSIGRSQPQHF
cdr3_nt: TGTGCCAGTAGTATCGGGCGAAGTCAGCCCCAGCATTTT
d_call: -
j_call: TRBJ1-5
clone_size: -
v_call: TRBV19

cdr3_aa: CASSLGLGTGNYGYTF
cdr3_nt: TGTGCCAGCAGCTTAGGGTTGGGGACGGGGAACTATGGCTACACCTTC
d_call: -
j_call: TRBJ1-2
clone_size: few
v_call: TRBV13

cdr3_aa: CASSSSGGRSYEQYF
cdr3_nt: TGCGCCAGCAGCTCTAGCGGGGGCCGCTCCTACGAGCAGTACTTC
d_call: TRBD2
j_call: TRBJ2-7
clone_size: many
v_call: TRBV5-1

cdr3_aa: CASSQEWGEAYEQYF
cdr3_nt: TGCGCCAGCAGCCAAGAGTGGGGGGAGGCCTACGAGCAGTACTTC
d_call: -
j_call: TRBJ2-7
clone_size: many
v_call: TRBV4-1

cdr3_aa: CASSLLENLNSPLHF
cdr3_nt: TGTGCCAGCAGTTTATTGGAGAACTTAAATTCACCCCTCCACTTT
d_call: -
j_call: TRBJ1-6
clone_size: many
v_call: TRBV27

cdr3_aa: CASSYSTKAGLLQETQYF
cdr3_nt: TGTGCCAGCAGTTACTCGACGAAGGCAGGGCTACTTCAAGAGACCCAGTACTTC
d_call: -
j_call: TRBJ2-5
clone_size: many
v_call: TRBV6-2/TRBV6-3

cdr3_aa: CASSSGSGRAGYEQYF
cdr3_nt: TGTGCCAGCAGCAGCGGTAGCGGGAGGGCCGGGTACGAGCAGTACTTC
d_call: TRBD2
j_call: TRBJ2-7
clone_size: many
v_call: TRBV6-5

cdr3_aa: CASSKPGRPTSEQYF
cdr3_nt: TGTGCCAGCAGCAAACCGGGACGGCCTACCTCCGAGCAGTACTTC
d_call: -
j_call: TRBJ2-7
clone_size: -
v_call: TRBV7-9

cdr3_aa: CASGMGETQYF
cdr3_nt: TGTGCCAGTGGGATGGGGGAGACCCAGTACTTC
d_call: -
j_call: TRBJ2-5
clone_size: -
v_call: TRBV27

cdr3_aa: CSAIPGADTQYF
cdr3_nt: TGCAGTGCTATCCCAGGGGCAGATACGCAGTATTTT
d_call: -
j_call: TRBJ2-3
clone_size: many
v_call: TRBV20-1

cdr3_aa: CASLGQSSGNTIYF
cdr3_nt: TGTGCCAGCTTAGGACAGTCCTCTGGAAACACCATATATTTT
d_call: -
j_call: TRBJ1-3
clone_size: many
v_call: TRBV2

cdr3_aa: CASSPQDRARDEQYF
cdr3_nt: TGTGCCAGCAGTCCCCAAGACAGGGCTCGTGACGAGCAGTACTTC
d_call: TRBD1
j_call: TRBJ2-7
clone_size: -
v_call: TRBV28

cdr3_aa: CASSLAVDNQPQHF
cdr3_nt: TGTGCCAGCAGTTTAGCGGTGGACAATCAGCCCCAGCATTTT
d_call: -
j_call: TRBJ1-5
clone_size: many
v_call: TRBV12-3/TRBV12-4

cdr3_aa: CASSYHLSNQPQHF
cdr3_nt: TGTGCCAGCAGTTACCACTTAAGCAATCAGCCCCAGCATTTT
d_call: -
j_call: TRBJ1-5
clone_size: -
v_call: TRBV6-2/TRBV6-3

cdr3_aa: CASRRPGVDGYTF
cdr3_nt: TGTGCCAGCAGACGACCGGGCGTTGATGGCTACACCTTC
d_call: -
j_call: TRBJ1-2
clone_size: -
v_call: TRBV12-3/TRBV12-4

cdr3_aa: CASRSTENYNSPLHF
cdr3_nt: TGTGCCAGCAGGTCGACCGAGAACTATAATTCACCCCTCCACTTT
d_call: -
j_call: TRBJ1-6
clone_size: few
v_call: TRBV6-1

cdr3_aa: CASSRQGARETQYF
cdr3_nt: TGTGCCAGCAGCCGACAGGGGGCTCGCGAGACCCAGTACTTC
d_call: TRBD1
j_call: TRBJ2-5
clone_size: many
v_call: TRBV2

cdr3_aa: CASSFMGEKGYTF
cdr3_nt: TGTGCCAGCAGTTTTATGGGGGAAAAAGGCTACACCTTC
d_call: -
j_call: TRBJ1-2
clone_size: many
v_call: TRBV7-9

cdr3_aa: CASSQDATALGDGYTF
cdr3_nt: TGCGCCAGCAGCCAAGATGCCACTGCCCTGGGTGATGGCTACACCTTC
d_call: -
j_call: TRBJ1-2
clone_size: many
v_call: TRBV4-3

cdr3_aa: CASSPQGWSGELFF
cdr3_nt: TGTGCCAGCAGTCCACAGGGGTGGTCCGGGGAGCTGTTTTTT
d_call: TRBD1
j_call: TRBJ2-2
clone_size: -
v_call: TRBV12-3/TRBV12-4

cdr3_aa: CASSPGHGADSNQPQHF
cdr3_nt: TGTGCCAGCAGCCCGGGACATGGGGCGGATAGCAATCAGCCCCAGCATTTT
d_call: -
j_call: TRBJ1-5
clone_size: many
v_call: TRBV4-2

cdr3_aa: CASQKDFSGNTIYF
cdr3_nt: TGTGCCAGCCAGAAGGACTTCTCTGGAAACACCATATATTTT
d_call: -
j_call: TRBJ1-3
clone_size: -
v_call: TRBV6-1

cdr3_aa: CASSGRQGYEQYF
cdr3_nt: TGTGCCAGCAGCGGCCGACAGGGCTACGAGCAGTACTTC
d_call: TRBD1
j_call: TRBJ2-7
clone_size: -
v_call: TRBV7-2

cdr3_aa: CAWSLGTHLNTEAFF
cdr3_nt: TGTGCCTGGAGTCTCGGGACGCATTTGAACACTGAAGCTTTCTTT
d_call: -
j_call: TRBJ1-1
clone_size: -
v_call: TRBV30

cdr3_aa: CASSLRQGWVEQYF
cdr3_nt: TGTGCCAGCAGTTTAAGGCAGGGATGGGTCGAGCAGTACTTC
d_call: -
j_call: TRBJ2-7
clone_size: -
v_call: TRBV28

cdr3_aa: CASSLGGQANTEAFF
cdr3_nt: TGTGCCAGCAGTTTAGGGGGACAGGCGAACACTGAAGCTTTCTTT
d_call: TRBD1
j_call: TRBJ1-1
clone_size: many
v_call: TRBV12-3/TRBV12-4

cdr3_aa: CASSSLGVNTEAFF
cdr3_nt: TGTGCCAGCAGCTCCCTTGGGGTGAACACTGAAGCTTTCTTT
d_call: -
j_call: TRBJ1-1
clone_size: many
v_call: TRBV11-2

cdr3_aa: CASRDGTGLGSPLHF
cdr3_nt: TGTGCCAGCAGGGACGGGACAGGGTTGGGGTCACCCCTCCACTTT
d_call: TRBD1
j_call: TRBJ1-6
clone_size: -
v_call: TRBV6-4